The subject of this entry is one T cell receptor beta chain. Its antigen remains unknown. The data were obtained in a study of cytomegalovirus exposure and HLA in healthy donors. General study findings and limits: A later analysis associated under 20,000 TCR beta sequences with HLA alleles at a 0.05 false discovery rate.

Germline values: CDR1 MNHEY, CDR2 SMNVEV (reference sequence). The CDR3 consists of 16 residues. V gave up 5 bases and J gave up 7 bases; unmatched junction bases: 13. PCR used 60 Vbeta primers and 13 Jbeta primers. TCRdb keeps only in-frame clones here, not all; method: immunoSEQ multiplex PCR. The sample table sets out 150,000 or so clones. The rearrangement uses TRBV27 and TRBJ2-7; 11 nucleotides agree with TRBD2. This receptor was identified in a man under 40 in good health and CMV-seronegative. Sequencing input: PBMCs. This CDR3 reads CASSPGELAGGSEQYF. The CDR3 coding sequence is TGTGCCAGCAGTCCCGGAGAGCTAGCGGGAGGCTCAGAGCAGTACTTC.